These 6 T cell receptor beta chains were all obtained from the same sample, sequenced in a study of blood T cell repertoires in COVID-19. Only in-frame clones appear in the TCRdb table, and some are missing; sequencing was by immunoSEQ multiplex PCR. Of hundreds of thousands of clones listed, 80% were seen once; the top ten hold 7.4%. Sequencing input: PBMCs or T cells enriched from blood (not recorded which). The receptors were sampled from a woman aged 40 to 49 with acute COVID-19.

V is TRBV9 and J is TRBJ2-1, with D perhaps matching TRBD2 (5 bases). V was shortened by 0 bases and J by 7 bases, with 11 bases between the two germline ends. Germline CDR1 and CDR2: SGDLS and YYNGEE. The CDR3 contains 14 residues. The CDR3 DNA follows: TGTGCCAGCAGCGTAGTTACTCCGGGGAATGAGCAGTTCTTC. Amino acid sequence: CASSVVTPGNEQFF.

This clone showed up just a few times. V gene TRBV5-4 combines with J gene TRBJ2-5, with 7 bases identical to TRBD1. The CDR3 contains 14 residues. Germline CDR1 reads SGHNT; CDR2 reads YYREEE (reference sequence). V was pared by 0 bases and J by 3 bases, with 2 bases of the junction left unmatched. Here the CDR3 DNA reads TGTGCCAGCAGCTTGGGGACAGGCAAAGAGACCCAGTACTTC. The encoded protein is CASSLGTGKETQYF.

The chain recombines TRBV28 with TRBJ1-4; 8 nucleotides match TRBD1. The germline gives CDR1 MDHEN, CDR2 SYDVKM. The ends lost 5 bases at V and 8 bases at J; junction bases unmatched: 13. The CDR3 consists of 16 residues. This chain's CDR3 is CASSANRGLIGEKLFF. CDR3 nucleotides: TGTGCCAGCAGTGCGAACAGGGGGTTAATAGGGGAAAAACTGTTTTTT.

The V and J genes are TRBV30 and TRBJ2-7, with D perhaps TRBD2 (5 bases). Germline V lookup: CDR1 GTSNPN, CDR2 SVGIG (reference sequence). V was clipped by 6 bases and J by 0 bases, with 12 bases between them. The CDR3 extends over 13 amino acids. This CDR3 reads CACAGPSSYEQYF. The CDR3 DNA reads TGTGCCTGCGCGGGCCCCAGCTCCTACGAGCAGTACTTC.

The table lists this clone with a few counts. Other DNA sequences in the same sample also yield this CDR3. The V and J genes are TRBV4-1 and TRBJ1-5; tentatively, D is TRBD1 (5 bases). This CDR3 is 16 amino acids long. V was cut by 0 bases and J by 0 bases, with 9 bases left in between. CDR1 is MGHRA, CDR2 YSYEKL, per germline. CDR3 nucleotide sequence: TGCGCCAGCAGCCAAGATCCAGGGAATAGCAATCAGCCCCAGCATTTT. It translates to CASSQDPGNSNQPQHF.

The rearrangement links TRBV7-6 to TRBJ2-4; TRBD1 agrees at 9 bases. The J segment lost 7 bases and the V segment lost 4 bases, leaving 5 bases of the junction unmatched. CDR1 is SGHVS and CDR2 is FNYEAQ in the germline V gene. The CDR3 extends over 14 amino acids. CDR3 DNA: TGTGCCAGCAGCTCACCGGGACAGGGCAACATTCAGTACTTC. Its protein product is CASSSPGQGNIQYF.